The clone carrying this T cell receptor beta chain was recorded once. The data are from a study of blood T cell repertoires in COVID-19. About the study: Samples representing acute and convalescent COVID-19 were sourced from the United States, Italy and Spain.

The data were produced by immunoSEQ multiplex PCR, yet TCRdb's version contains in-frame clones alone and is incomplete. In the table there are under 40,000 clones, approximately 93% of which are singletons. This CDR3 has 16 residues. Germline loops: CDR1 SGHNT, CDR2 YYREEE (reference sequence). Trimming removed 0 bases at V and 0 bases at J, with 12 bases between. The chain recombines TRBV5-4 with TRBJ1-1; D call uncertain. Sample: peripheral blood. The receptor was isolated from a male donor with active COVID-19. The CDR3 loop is CASSLAGTRVNTEAFF. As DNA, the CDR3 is TGTGCCAGCAGCTTGGCGGGTACACGGGTGAACACTGAAGCTTTCTTT. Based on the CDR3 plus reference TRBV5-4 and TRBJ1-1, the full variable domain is ETGVTQSPTHLIKTRGQQVTLRCSSQSGHNTVSWYQQALGQGPQFIFQYYREEENGRGNFPPRFSGLQFPNYSSELNVNALELDDSALYLCASSLAGTRVNTEAFFGQGTRLTVV.